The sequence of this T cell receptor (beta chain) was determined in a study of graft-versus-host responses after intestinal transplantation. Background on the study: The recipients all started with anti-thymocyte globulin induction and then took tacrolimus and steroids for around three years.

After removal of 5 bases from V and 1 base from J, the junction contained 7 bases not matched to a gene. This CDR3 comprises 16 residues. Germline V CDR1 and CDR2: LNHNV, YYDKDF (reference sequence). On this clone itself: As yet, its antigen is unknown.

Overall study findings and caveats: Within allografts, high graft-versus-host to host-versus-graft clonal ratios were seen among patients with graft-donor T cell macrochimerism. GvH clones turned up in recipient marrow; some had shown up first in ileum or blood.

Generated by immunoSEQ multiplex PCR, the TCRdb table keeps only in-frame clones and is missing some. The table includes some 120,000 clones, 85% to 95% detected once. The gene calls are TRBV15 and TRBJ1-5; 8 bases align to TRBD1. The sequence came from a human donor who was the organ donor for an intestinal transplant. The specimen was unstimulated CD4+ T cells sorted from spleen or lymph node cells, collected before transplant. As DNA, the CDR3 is TGTGCCACCAGCTCCGATCAGGGGGCGAGCAATCAGCCCCAGCATTTT. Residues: CATSSDQGASNQPQHF.